This record covers a single T cell receptor (beta chain). Its antigen is as yet unknown. As handled by the study authors: The study's classifier, a distant-metastasis tool for papillary thyroid cancer, was built using CDR3 differences across clinicopathological groups. With MiXCR, TCRdb called clones anew from the PCR reads. V and J calls and clone size were set by TCRdb, not the authors. The data contain about 59,000 clones, 30% of them seen just once; the ten biggest clones take up around 15%. This entry comes from a study of metastatic and nonmetastatic thyroid tumors. Study-level background: The study looked at repertoires side by side in blood and in tumor or nodule tissue from malignant and benign thyroid patients. Findings of the study overall: In blood and tumor, TCR beta diversity was reportedly significantly higher in malignant thyroid tumors than in benign nodules.

Germline CDR1 reads SGHNT; CDR2 reads YENEEA. Trimming removed 5 bases at V and 1 base at J, with 5 bases between. The CDR3 consists of 13 residues. None of the patients had undergone any treatment ahead of thyroid surgery. J is TRBJ2-2 and V is TRBV11-3; D is unclear. What was sequenced was blood. This TCR was recovered from a female donor with papillary thyroid cancer or a benign thyroid nodule (not recorded which). Some clones in this sample may be carry-over from other donors' samples. The CDR3 region is CASSNLNTGELFF. The CDR3 DNA is TGTGCCAGCAGCAACCTGAACACCGGGGAGCTGTTTTTT. Filled out from reference TRBV11-3 and TRBJ2-2, the complete variable domain reads EAGVVQSPRYKIIEKKQPVAFWCNPISGHNTLYWYLQNLGQGPELLIRYENEEAVDDSQLPKDRFSAERLKGVDSTLKIQPAELGDSAVYLCASSNLNTGELFFGEGSRLTVL.